This T cell receptor beta chain originates from a study of monozygotic twins with inflammatory bowel disease. TCRdb reprocessed the 5' RACE reads and stores each CDR3 protein as one record, lacking DNA. The listing contains around 140,000 distinct CDR3 sequences. The sequenced sample was blood. This TCR derives from a human donor with ulcerative colitis or Crohn's disease, or a healthy co-twin of an affected twin (not recorded which).

CDR3 in amino acids: CSAHGQGVETQYF. V gene TRBV29-1 combines with J gene TRBJ2-5; TCRdb gives TRBD1 as the D gene, but with no DNA this cannot be confirmed. This CDR3 contains 13 residues. Germline loops: CDR1 SQVTM, CDR2 ANQGSEA. Complete variable domain (other parts from reference TRBV29-1 and TRBJ2-5): SAVISQKPSRDICQRGTSLTIQCQVDSQVTMMFWYRQQPGQSLTLIATANQGSEATYESGFVIDKFPISRPNLTFSTLTVSNMSPEDSSIYLCSAHGQGVETQYFGPGTRLLVL.